The following is a TCR beta chain sequence with its context. PCR used 60 Vbeta primers and 13 Jbeta primers. Using immunoSEQ multiplex PCR, the repertoire was profiled, and TCRdb retains in-frame clones only, with some absent. The data contain around 150,000 clones, around 84% of them singletons. The record originates from a study of cytomegalovirus exposure and HLA in healthy donors. Sequenced material: PBMCs. This receptor was obtained from a man aged 18 to 35 in good health and CMV-seronegative.

The CDR3 spells CASSTVGSSYNEQFF. The CDR3 nucleotides are TGTGCCAGCAGTACGGTCGGTAGCTCCTACAATGAGCAGTTCTTC. The gene calls are TRBV2 and TRBJ2-1; D is undetermined. CDR3 length equals 15 residues. CDR1 is SNHLY and CDR2 is FYNNEI in the germline V gene. The germline V and J ends were trimmed by 5 bases and 0 bases, with 11 bases remaining between them.